This T cell receptor beta chain was identified during a study of shared clonotypes between healthy human individuals. Original methodology: As immunoSEQ supplied junction-only sequences (without quality scores), filtering differed. Some clones are missing from TCRdb's copy, which holds only in-frame ones; the method was immunoSEQ multiplex PCR. That table is the source of V, J and clone size, and D and trimming were worked out from the DNA. The profile shows 400,000 to 600,000 clones, roughly 77% of them singletons. V was clipped by 0 bases and J by 6 bases, with 16 bases between them. Germline V gene lookup returns CDR1 SGHKS and CDR2 YYEKEE (reference sequence). The CDR3 totals 16 residues.

The chain has TRBV5-5 and TRBJ1-5; no definite D call. This clonotype originated in a middle-aged woman in good health. Some clones in this sample may be carry-over from other donors' samples. The specimen was PBMCs. The CDR3 loop is CASSLAVSTTIQPQHF. DNA of the CDR3: TGTGCCAGCAGCTTGGCGGTGAGTACGACGATTCAGCCCCAGCATTTT.